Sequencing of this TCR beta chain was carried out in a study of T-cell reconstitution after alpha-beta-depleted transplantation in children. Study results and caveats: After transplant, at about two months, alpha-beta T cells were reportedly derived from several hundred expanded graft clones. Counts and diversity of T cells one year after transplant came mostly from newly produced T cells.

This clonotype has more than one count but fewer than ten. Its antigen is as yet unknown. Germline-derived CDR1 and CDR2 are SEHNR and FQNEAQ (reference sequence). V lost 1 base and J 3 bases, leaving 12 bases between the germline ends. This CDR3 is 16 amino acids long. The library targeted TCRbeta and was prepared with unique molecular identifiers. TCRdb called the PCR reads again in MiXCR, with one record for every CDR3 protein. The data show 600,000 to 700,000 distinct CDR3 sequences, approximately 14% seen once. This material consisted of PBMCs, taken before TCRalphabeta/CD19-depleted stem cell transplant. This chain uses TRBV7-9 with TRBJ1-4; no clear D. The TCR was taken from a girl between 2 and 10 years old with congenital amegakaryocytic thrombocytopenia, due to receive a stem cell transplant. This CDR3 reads CASSLVPGNPNEKLFF. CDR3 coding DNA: TGTGCCAGCAGCTTAGTTCCGGGGAACCCTAATGAAAAACTGTTTTTT.